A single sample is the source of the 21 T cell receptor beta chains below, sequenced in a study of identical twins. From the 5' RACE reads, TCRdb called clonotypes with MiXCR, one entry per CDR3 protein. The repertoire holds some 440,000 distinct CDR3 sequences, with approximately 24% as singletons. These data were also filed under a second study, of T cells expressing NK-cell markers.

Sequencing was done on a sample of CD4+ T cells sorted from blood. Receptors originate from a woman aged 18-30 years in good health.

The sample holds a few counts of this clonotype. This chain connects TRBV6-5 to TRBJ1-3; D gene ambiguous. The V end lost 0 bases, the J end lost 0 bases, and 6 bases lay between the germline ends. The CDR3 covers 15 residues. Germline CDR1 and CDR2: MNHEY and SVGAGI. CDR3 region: CASSYSPVSGNTIYF. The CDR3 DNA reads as TGTGCCAGCAGTTACTCTCCGGTCTCTGGAAACACCATATATTTT.

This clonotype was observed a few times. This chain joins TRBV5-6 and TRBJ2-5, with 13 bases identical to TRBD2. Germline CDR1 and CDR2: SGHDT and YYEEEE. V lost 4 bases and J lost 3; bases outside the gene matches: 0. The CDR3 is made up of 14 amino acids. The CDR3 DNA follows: TGTGCCAGCAGCGGACTAGCGGGGGAAGAGACCCAGTACTTC. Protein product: CASSGLAGEETQYF.

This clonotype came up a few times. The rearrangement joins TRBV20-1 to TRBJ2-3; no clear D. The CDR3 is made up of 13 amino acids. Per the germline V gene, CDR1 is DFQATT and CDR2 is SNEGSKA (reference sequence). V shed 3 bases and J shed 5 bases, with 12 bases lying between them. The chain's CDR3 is CSASGESGDTQYF. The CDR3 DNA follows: TGCAGTGCTAGCGGCGAGTCCGGAGATACGCAGTATTTT.

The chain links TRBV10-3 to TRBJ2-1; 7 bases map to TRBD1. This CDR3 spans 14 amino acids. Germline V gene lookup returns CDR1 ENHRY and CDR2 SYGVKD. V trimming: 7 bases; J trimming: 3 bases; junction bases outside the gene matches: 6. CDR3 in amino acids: CAINSGTVYNEQFF. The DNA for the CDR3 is TGTGCCATCAACTCCGGGACAGTCTACAATGAGCAGTTCTTC.

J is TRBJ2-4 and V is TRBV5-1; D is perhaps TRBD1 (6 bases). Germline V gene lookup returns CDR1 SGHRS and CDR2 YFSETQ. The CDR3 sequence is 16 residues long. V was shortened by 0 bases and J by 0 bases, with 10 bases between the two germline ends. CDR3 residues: CASSLGTALAKNIQYF. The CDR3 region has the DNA TGCGCCAGCAGCTTGGGGACAGCTCTAGCCAAAAACATTCAGTACTTC.

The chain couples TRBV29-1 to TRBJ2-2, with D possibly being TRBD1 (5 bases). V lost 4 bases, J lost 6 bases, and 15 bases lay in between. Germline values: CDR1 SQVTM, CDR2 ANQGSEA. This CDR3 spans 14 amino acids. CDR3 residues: CSVVGPSSSGELFF. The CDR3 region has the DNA TGCAGCGTTGTGGGGCCTTCCAGTTCCGGGGAGCTGTTTTTT.

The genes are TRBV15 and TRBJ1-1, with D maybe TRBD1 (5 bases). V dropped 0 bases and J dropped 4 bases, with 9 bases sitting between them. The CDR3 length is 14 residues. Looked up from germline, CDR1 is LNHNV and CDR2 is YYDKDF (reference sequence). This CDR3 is CATSRESGTTEAFF. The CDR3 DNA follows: TGTGCCACCAGCAGAGAATCAGGGACCACTGAAGCTTTCTTT.

The CDR3 reads CASSIAGSGGELFF. CDR3 sequence (DNA): TGTGCCAGTAGTATTGCGGGGTCTGGCGGGGAGCTGTTTTTT. V usage is TRBV19 and J usage is TRBJ2-2; weak D call: TRBD2 (6 bases). Germline CDR1 reads LNHDA; CDR2 reads SQIVND (reference sequence). The CDR3 loop spans 14 amino acids. The V gene lost 3 bases and the J gene lost 7 bases, with 12 bases spanning the gap.

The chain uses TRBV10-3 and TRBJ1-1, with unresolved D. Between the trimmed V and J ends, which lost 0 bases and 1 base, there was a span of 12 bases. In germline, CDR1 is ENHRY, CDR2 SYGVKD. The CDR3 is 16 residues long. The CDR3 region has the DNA TGTGCCATCAGTGAGTCGTGGAGACACCAGAACACTGAAGCTTTCTTT. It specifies CAISESWRHQNTEAFF.

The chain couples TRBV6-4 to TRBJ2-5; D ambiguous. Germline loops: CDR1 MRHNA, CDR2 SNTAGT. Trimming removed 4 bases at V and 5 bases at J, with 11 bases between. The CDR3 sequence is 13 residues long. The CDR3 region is CASSARELETQYF. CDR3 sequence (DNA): TGTGCCAGCAGTGCAAGGGAATTGGAGACCCAGTACTTC.

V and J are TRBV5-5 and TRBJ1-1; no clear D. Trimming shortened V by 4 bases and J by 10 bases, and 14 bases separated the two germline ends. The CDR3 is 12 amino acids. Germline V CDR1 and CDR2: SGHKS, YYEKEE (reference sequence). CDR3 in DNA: TGTGCCAGCAGCCAGAAAGCAAGGGCAGCTTTCTTT. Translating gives CASSQKARAAFF.

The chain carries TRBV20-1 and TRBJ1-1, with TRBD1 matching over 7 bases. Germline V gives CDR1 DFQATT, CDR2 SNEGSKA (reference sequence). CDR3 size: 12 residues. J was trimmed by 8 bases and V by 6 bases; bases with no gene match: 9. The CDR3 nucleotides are TGCAGTGCACCGGACAGGAGGGTGGAAGCTTTCTTT. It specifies CSAPDRRVEAFF.

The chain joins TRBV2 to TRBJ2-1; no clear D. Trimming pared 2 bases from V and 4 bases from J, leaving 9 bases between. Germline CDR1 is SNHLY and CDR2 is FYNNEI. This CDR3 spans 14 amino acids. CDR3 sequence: CASSEYLVYNEQFF. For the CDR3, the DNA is TGTGCCAGCAGTGAATACCTCGTGTACAATGAGCAGTTCTTC.

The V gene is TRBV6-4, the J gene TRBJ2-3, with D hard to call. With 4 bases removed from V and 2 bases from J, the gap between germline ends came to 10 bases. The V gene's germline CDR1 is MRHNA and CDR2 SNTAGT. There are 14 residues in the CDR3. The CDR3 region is CASSVETFTDTQYF. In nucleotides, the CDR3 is TGTGCCAGCAGTGTCGAGACCTTCACAGATACGCAGTATTTT.

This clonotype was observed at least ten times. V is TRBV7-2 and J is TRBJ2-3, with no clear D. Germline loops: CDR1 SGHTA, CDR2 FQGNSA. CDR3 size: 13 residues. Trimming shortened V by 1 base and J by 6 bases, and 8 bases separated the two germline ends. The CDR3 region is CASSLDLGDTQYF. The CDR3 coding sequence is TGTGCCAGCAGCTTAGACCTGGGCGATACGCAGTATTTT.

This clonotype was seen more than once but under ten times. The chain's CDR3 is CASSLTAKNIQYF. The DNA of the CDR3 is TGTGCCAGCAGCTTGACGGCCAAAAACATTCAGTACTTC. V usage is TRBV5-4 and J usage is TRBJ2-4; D is uncertain. V was shortened by 1 base and J by 1 base, with 3 bases between the two germline ends. The CDR3 has 13 residues. The germline V gene has CDR1 SGHNT and CDR2 YYREEE (reference sequence).

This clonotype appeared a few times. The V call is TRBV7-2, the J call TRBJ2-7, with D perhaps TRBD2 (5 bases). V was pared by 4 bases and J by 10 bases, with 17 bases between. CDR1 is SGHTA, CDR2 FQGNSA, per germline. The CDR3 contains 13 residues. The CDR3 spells CASSSYGREVQYF. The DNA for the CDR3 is TGTGCCAGCAGCTCCTATGGGAGAGAAGTACAGTACTTC.

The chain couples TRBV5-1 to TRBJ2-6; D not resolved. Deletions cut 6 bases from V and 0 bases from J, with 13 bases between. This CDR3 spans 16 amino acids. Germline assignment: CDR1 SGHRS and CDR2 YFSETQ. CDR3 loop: CASKPPGYSGANVLTF. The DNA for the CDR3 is TGCGCCAGCAAGCCTCCAGGATACTCTGGGGCCAACGTCCTGACTTTC.

The CDR3 coding sequence is TGTGCCTGGAGTGTACTCTACGAGCAGTACTTC. It encodes CAWSVLYEQYF. The chain joins TRBV30 to TRBJ2-7; no clear D. Looked up from germline, CDR1 is GTSNPN and CDR2 is SVGIG (reference sequence). Trimming pared 0 bases from V and 3 bases from J, leaving 3 bases between. The CDR3 runs 11 residues.

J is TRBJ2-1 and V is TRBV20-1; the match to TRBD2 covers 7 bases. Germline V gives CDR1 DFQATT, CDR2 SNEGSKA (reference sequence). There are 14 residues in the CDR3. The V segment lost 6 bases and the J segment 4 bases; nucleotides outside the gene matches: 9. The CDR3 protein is CSAPSAGSYNEQFF. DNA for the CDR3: TGCAGTGCCCCCTCAGCGGGATCATACAATGAGCAGTTCTTC.

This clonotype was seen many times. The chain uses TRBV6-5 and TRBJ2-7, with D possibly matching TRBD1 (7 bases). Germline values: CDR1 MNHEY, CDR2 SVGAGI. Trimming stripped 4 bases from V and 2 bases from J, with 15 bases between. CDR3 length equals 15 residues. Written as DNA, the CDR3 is TGTGCCAGCAGTTCGGAGGGGGCAGGGACCTACGAGCAGTACTTC. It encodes CASSSEGAGTYEQYF.